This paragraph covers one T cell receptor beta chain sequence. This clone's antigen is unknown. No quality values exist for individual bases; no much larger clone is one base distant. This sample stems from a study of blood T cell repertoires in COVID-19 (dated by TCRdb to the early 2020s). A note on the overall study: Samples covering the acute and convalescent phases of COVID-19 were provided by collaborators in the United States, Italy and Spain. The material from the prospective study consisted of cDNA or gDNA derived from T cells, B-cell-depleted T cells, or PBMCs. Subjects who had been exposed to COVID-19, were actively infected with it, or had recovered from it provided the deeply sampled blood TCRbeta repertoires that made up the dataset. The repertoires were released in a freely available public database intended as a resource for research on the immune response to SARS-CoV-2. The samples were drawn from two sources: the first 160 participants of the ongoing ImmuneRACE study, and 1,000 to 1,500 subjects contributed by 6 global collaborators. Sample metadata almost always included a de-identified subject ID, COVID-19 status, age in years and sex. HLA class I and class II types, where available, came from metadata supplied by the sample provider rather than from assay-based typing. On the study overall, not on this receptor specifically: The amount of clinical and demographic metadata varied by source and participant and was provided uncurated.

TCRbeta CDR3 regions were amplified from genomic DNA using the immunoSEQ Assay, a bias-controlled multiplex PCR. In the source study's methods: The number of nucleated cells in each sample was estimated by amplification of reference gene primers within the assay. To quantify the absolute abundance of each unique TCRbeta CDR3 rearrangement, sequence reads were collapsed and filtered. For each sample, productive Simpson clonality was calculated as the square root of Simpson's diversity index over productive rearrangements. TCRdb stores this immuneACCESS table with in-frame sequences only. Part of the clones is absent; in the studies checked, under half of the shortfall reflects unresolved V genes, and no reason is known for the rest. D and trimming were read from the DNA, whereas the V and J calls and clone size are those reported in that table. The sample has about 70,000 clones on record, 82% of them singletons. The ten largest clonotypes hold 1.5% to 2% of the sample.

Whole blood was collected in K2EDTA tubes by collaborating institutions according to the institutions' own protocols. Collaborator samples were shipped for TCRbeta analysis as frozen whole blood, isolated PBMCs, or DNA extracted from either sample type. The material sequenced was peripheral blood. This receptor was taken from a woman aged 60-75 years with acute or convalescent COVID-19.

The CDR3 reads as follows: CASSPSYEQYF. The DNA sequence is given as TGTGCCAGCAGCCCGTCCTACGAGCAGTACTTC. The rearrangement joined TRBV11-2 to TRBJ2-7; the D gene cannot be resolved reliably. CDR1 and CDR2 (SGHAT, FQNNGV) derive from the germline V gene. The CDR3 numbers 11 residues from cysteine through phenylalanine. Just CDR3 DNA is preserved here, 33 bases in frame from base 1. V is reduced by 5 bases and J by 1 base, leaving a spacing of 3 bases between them.